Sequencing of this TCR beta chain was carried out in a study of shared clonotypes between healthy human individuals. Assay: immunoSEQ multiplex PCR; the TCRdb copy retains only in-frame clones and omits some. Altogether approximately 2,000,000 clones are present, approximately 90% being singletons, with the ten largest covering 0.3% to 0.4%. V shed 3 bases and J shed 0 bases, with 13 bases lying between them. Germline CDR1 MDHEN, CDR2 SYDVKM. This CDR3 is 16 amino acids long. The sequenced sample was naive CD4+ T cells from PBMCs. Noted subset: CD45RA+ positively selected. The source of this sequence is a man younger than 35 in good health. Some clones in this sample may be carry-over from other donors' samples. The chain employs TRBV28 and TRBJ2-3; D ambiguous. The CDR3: CASSFLARTSTDTQYF. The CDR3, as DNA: TGTGCCAGCAGTTTTCTCGCGAGAACTAGCACAGATACGCAGTATTTT.